This is a list of T cell receptor beta chains from one sample in a study of blood T cell repertoires in COVID-19. TCRdb's table, derived via immunoSEQ multiplex PCR, lists solely in-frame clones and lacks some. The sample consists of 350,000 or so clones, nearly 90% of them appearing once. The sequenced material came from peripheral blood. The receptors here all came from a man aged 18-30 years with active or convalescent COVID-19. CDR3s include the opening cysteine and the closing phenylalanine or tryptophan. A D gene is named only where the DNA matches it firmly. Rows may omit the clone size; those that give it use once, few, many or a size class.

len	d_gene	v_gene	abundance	j_gene	CDR3nt	CDR3aa
15	NA	TRBV7-9	NA	TRBJ2-3	TGTGCCAGCAGCTTAGCGTCCCCTAGCACAGATACGCAGTATTTT	CASSLASPSTDTQYF
15	TRBD2	TRBV19	NA	TRBJ2-1	TGTGCCAGTAGTATATCAGCGGGACCTTACAATGAGCAGTTCTTC	CASSISAGPYNEQFF
16	TRBD1	TRBV4-2	NA	TRBJ2-7	TGTGCCAGCAGCCAAGTCCCCGGGACAGTGGACTACGAGCAGTACTTC	CASSQVPGTVDYEQYF
16	TRBD2	TRBV10-3	NA	TRBJ2-7	TGTGCCATCAGTGGGGGACTAGCGGGGAGCTCCTACGAGCAGTACTTC	CAISGGLAGSSYEQYF
14	TRBD1	TRBV29-1	NA	TRBJ2-1	TGCAGCGCCAAGCCAGGGGGCACGTTGGATGAGCAGTTCTTC	CSAKPGGTLDEQFF
16	TRBD2	TRBV5-1	NA	TRBJ2-5	TGCGCCAGCAGCTCCGGACTAGCGGGGAGCCAAGAGACCCAGTACTTC	CASSSGLAGSQETQYF
14	NA	TRBV7-9	NA	TRBJ2-3	TGTGCCAGCAGCTTTGAAGGGGGTGGGGATACGCAGTATTTT	CASSFEGGGDTQYF
15	TRBD1	TRBV5-1	NA	TRBJ1-2	TGCGCCAGCAGCTTGGGGACCACAGGGGGCGAGGGCTACACCTTC	CASSLGTTGGEGYTF
13	NA	TRBV15	NA	TRBJ2-5	TGTGCCACCAGCAGAGGGGCTGAAGAGACCCAGTACTTC	CATSRGAEETQYF
12	NA	TRBV2	few	TRBJ2-7	TGTGCCAGCAGTCTTGGACAGACGGTGCAGTACTTC	CASSLGQTVQYF
19	TRBD2	TRBV13	NA	TRBJ2-5	TGTGCCAGCAGCTTAGAAGGGAGGCTAGCGGGAGCGGGGCAAGAGACCCAGTACTTC	CASSLEGRLAGAGQETQYF
14	NA	TRBV4-1	NA	TRBJ1-5	TGCGCCAGCAAAGGAGAGCGGTCTGATCAGCCCCAGCATTTT	CASKGERSDQPQHF
13	NA	TRBV9	NA	TRBJ2-5	TGTGCCAGCAGCGTAGCCGGGAAAGAGACCCAGTACTTC	CASSVAGKETQYF
15	NA	TRBV21-1	NA	TRBJ1-2	TGTGCCAGCAGCGTATGGGGGCGCGGGTGCTATGGCTACACCTTC	CASSVWGRGCYGYTF
13	NA	TRBV7-2	NA	TRBJ1-2	TGTGCCAGCAGCTGGGGAGGGGTCTATGGCTACACCTTC	CASSWGGVYGYTF
17	NA	TRBV4-1	NA	TRBJ1-6	TGCGCCAGCAGCCTCACCTATTCGGGGGGCCGGGTCTCACCCCTCCACTTT	CASSLTYSGGRVSPLHF
13	NA	TRBV6-2/TRBV6-3	NA	TRBJ1-5	TGTGCCAGCAGTTACGTCGGGGATCAGCCCCAGCATTTT	CASSYVGDQPQHF
14	NA	TRBV6-6	NA	TRBJ1-3	TGTGCCAGCAGTTGGGGAGGAGGAGGAAACACCATATATTTT	CASSWGGGGNTIYF
16	TRBD2	TRBV3-1/TRBV3-2	NA	TRBJ2-3	TGTGCCAGCAGGAGGAAGTCAGCGGGGGCCCCGGATACGCAGTATTTT	CASRRKSAGAPDTQYF
19	TRBD2	TRBV9	NA	TRBJ2-7	TGTGCCAGCAGCCCCCGTTTCGAGGGAGCGGGAGGGCCTTCCTACGAGCAGTACTTC	CASSPRFEGAGGPSYEQYF
16	TRBD1	TRBV6-2/TRBV6-3	NA	TRBJ2-5	TGTGCCAGCAGTTATTCTCCGGGACAGGAGAAAGAGACCCAGTACTTC	CASSYSPGQEKETQYF
17	TRBD2	TRBV28	NA	TRBJ2-4	TGTGCCAGCAGTAGTACTAGCGGGAGGAGGTCCAAAAACATTCAGTACTTC	CASSSTSGRRSKNIQYF
11	NA	TRBV5-5	NA	TRBJ1-1	TGTGCCAGCAGCTTAATATTTGAAGCTTTCTTT	CASSLIFEAFF
14	TRBD1	TRBV19	NA	TRBJ1-4	TGTGCCAGTAGCCGGACAGGGACTAATGAAAAACTGTTTTTT	CASSRTGTNEKLFF
15	NA	TRBV7-2	once	TRBJ1-2	TGTGCCAGCAGCCCTGACGGGGGGGCCAAGTATGGCTACACCTTC	CASSPDGGAKYGYTF
15	NA	TRBV19	once	TRBJ2-5	TGTGCCAGTAGTATCCGACACCCCACGGAAGAGACCCAGTACTTC	CASSIRHPTEETQYF
12	NA	TRBV2	NA	TRBJ2-7	TGTGCCAGCTACCGGGACTCCTACGAGCAGTACTTC	CASYRDSYEQYF
17	NA	TRBV19	NA	TRBJ2-2	TGTGCCAGTAGTAGAGGAGAACAGGGTAGTCATACCGGGGAGCTGTTTTTT	CASSRGEQGSHTGELFF
18	NA	TRBV19	NA	TRBJ2-6	TGTGCCAGTAGTATTATGGGCAGGTTTGACACTGGGGCCAACGTCCTGACTTTC	CASSIMGRFDTGANVLTF